These 25 T cell receptor beta chains came from one sample sequenced in a study of regulatory and conventional T cells in RAG deficiency. The sorted conventional CD4+ T cells were CD25-low and CD127-high, with genomic DNA sequenced. The data were produced by immunoSEQ multiplex PCR, yet TCRdb's version contains in-frame clones alone and is incomplete. The sample consists of under 45,000 clones, 76% of them appearing once. The data also belong to a second study, concerning regulatory T cells. From that report: The PCR used 52 TRBV and 13 TRBJ primers.

What was sequenced was CD4+ effector T cells sorted from blood. The receptors originated from a human donor in good health.

The chain is built from TRBV5-1 and TRBJ2-5, with D possibly matching TRBD2 (6 bases). V dropped 0 bases and J dropped 9 bases, with 18 bases sitting between them. This CDR3 comprises 15 residues. Germline lookup yields CDR1 SGHRS and CDR2 YFSETQ. The CDR3 sequence: CASSLDTGDGRAQYF. The CDR3 DNA follows: TGCGCCAGCAGCTTGGACACGGGGGATGGACGGGCCCAGTACTTC.

The CDR3 DNA follows: TGTGCCAGCAGCTTAGAGCCAGGGGCCTACGAGCAGTACTTC. Translated, it gives CASSLEPGAYEQYF. The rearrangement uses TRBV11-2 and TRBJ2-7; the D gene is possibly TRBD1 (6 bases). Trimming took off 0 bases at V and 2 bases at J, with 8 bases between the two ends. Germline CDR1 and CDR2: SGHAT and FQNNGV. The CDR3 spans 14 residues. Combining the CDR3 with reference TRBV11-2 and TRBJ2-7 gives the whole variable domain EAGVAQSPRYKIIEKRQSVAFWCNPISGHATLYWYQQILGQGPKLLIQFQNNGVVDDSQLPKDRFSAERLKGVDSTLKIQPAKLEDSAVYLCASSLEPGAYEQYFGPGTRLTVT.

This chain uses TRBV28 with TRBJ1-2; 8 bases line up with TRBD1. This CDR3 comprises 13 residues. CDR1 is MDHEN and CDR2 is SYDVKM in the germline V gene. V lost 8 bases and J lost 8; bases outside the gene matches: 10. CDR3 in DNA: TGTGCCAGCGGAACGGGACAGGCGAGCGGCTACACCTTC. Its protein is CASGTGQASGYTF.

This clone has more than one count but fewer than ten. The genes are TRBV5-1 and TRBJ2-3, with D perhaps matching TRBD1 (5 bases). Germline CDR1 is SGHRS and CDR2 is YFSETQ. The ends were cut back, 2 bases at V and 0 bases at J, with 7 bases in the middle. The CDR3 extends over 14 amino acids. The CDR3 nucleotides read TGCGCCAGCAGCTTTCAGGGTAGCACAGATACGCAGTATTTT. This gives the protein CASSFQGSTDTQYF.

The chain has TRBV7-8 and TRBJ2-1, with D perhaps given as TRBD1 or TRBD2 (5 bases each). This CDR3 contains 13 residues. V lost 0 bases to trimming and J lost 10 bases, with 10 bases between them. Germline V gene sequence: CDR1 SGHVS, CDR2 FQNEAQ. The CDR3 protein is CASSLALGGEQFF. CDR3 DNA: TGTGCCAGCAGCTTAGCGCTTGGGGGAGAGCAGTTCTTC.

This sequence joins TRBV4-1 and TRBJ2-1, with 9 positions matching TRBD1. This CDR3 is built from 15 residues. V was pared by 1 base and J by 5 bases, with 3 bases of the junction left unmatched. Germline V gene data show CDR1 as MGHRA and CDR2 as YSYEKL. CDR3 bases: TGCGCCAGCAGCCAAGTTGGGACAGGGAACAATGAGCAGTTCTTC. Its translation is CASSQVGTGNNEQFF.

The genes are TRBV5-4 and TRBJ2-6; no reliable D call. CDR3 length: 15 residues. V lost 7 bases, J lost 0 bases, and 11 bases lay in between. CDR1 and CDR2 (germline): SGHNT, YYREEE (reference sequence). The CDR3 DNA sequence: TGTGCCAGCGGTCAGGCGACCTCTGGGGCCAACGTCCTGACTTTC. It codes for CASGQATSGANVLTF.

The table lists this clone with a few counts. This chain connects TRBV9 to TRBJ1-3; D call uncertain. Germline V lookup: CDR1 SGDLS, CDR2 YYNGEE. The CDR3 is 15 residues long. Trimming took 1 base from V and 0 from J, leaving 8 bases between them. As DNA, the CDR3 is TGTGCCAGCAGCGTATGGGGTGACTCTGGAAACACCATATATTTT. As protein: CASSVWGDSGNTIYF. The complete variable domain, with remaining parts taken from reference TRBV9 and TRBJ1-3, reads DSGVTQTPKHLITATGQRVTLRCSPRSGDLSVYWYQQSLDQGLQFLIQYYNGEERAKGNILERFSAQQFPDLHSELNLSSLELGDSALYFCASSVWGDSGNTIYFGEGSWLTVV.

The genes are TRBV9 and TRBJ1-4, with 7 bases fitting TRBD1. The length of the CDR3 is 15 residues. Germline V gives CDR1 SGDLS, CDR2 YYNGEE. Trimming removed 4 bases from V and 10 bases from J; junction bases left unmatched: 13. The CDR3, as DNA: TGTGCCAGCAGCCTAGGGGTCCAGGGGGGCGGAAAACTGTTTTTT. Its protein product is CASSLGVQGGGKLFF.

The V and J genes are TRBV19 and TRBJ1-5; 7 nucleotides align to TRBD1. This CDR3 spans 13 amino acids. Trimming cost V 8 bases and J 9 bases; bases outside gene matches: 10. Germline loops: CDR1 LNHDA, CDR2 SQIVND (reference sequence). CDR3 region: CASATGAAGPQHF. The CDR3 DNA is TGTGCCAGTGCTACAGGGGCCGCAGGGCCCCAGCATTTT.

The chain employs TRBV18 and TRBJ1-6; D gene ambiguous. Germline values: CDR1 KGHSH, CDR2 LQKENI. V was clipped by 3 bases and J by 9 bases, with 18 bases between them. The CDR3 runs to 16 residues. The CDR3 DNA follows: TGTGCCAGCTCACCCTCCCGGGAGGGTAACAGTTCACCCCTCCACTTT. This translates into CASSPSREGNSSPLHF.

The J gene is TRBJ1-1, the V gene TRBV11-2, with a weak D call TRBD1 (5 bases). This CDR3 comprises 13 residues. CDR1 SGHAT and CDR2 FQNNGV come from the germline V gene. Trimming cost V 0 bases and J 5 bases, with 7 bases left between them. CDR3 loop: CASSLDRGTEAFF. CDR3 DNA sequence: TGTGCCAGCAGCTTAGATAGGGGAACTGAAGCTTTCTTT.

The chain combines TRBV7-3 with TRBJ2-5; 8 bases align to TRBD2. Germline V gene lookup returns CDR1 SGHTA and CDR2 FQGTGA. With V trimmed by 4 bases and J by 2 bases, 9 bases remained unmatched. This CDR3 is built from 16 residues. CDR3 nucleotide sequence: TGTGCCAGCAGCTCGGGAGGGGCTCCCACACAAGAGACCCAGTACTTC. Its translation: CASSSGGAPTQETQYF.

This chain uses TRBV2 with TRBJ1-3; 7 positions match TRBD1. With V trimmed by 1 base and J by 4 bases, 4 bases remained unmatched. Germline loops: CDR1 SNHLY, CDR2 FYNNEI. The CDR3 has 15 residues. CDR3 sequence: CASSEVRGQGNTIYF. CDR3 coding DNA: TGTGCCAGCAGTGAAGTAAGGGGGCAAGGAAACACCATATATTTT.

CDR3 protein: CASSYTKDRVHSYEQYF. The CDR3 DNA sequence: TGCGCCAGCAGCTATACTAAGGACAGGGTTCACTCCTACGAGCAGTACTTC. The V and J genes are TRBV5-1 and TRBJ2-7; 8 bases fit TRBD1. CDR1 SGHRS and CDR2 YFSETQ come from the germline V gene. J was trimmed by 0 bases and V by 3 bases; bases with no gene match: 11. The CDR3 runs to 17 residues.

J is TRBJ1-4 and V is TRBV10-3, with 7 positions matching TRBD1. The CDR3 consists of 17 residues. With 0 bases clipped from V and 3 bases from J, the junction kept 7 bases outside the gene matches. CDR1 and CDR2 (germline): ENHRY, SYGVKD. The CDR3 is CAISESTGWEANEKLFF. In DNA, the CDR3 is TGTGCCATCAGTGAGTCGACAGGGTGGGAGGCTAATGAAAAACTGTTTTTT.

The chain recombines TRBV5-1 with TRBJ2-3, with 9 bases matching TRBD2. This CDR3 is built from 15 residues. CDR1 is SGHRS and CDR2 is YFSETQ in the germline V gene. J was trimmed by 4 bases and V by 4 bases; bases with no gene match: 7. This CDR3 reads CASSQRLAVPDTQYF. CDR3 nucleotides: TGCGCCAGCAGCCAAAGACTAGCGGTACCAGATACGCAGTATTTT.

V is TRBV5-1 and J is TRBJ1-6; D is perhaps TRBD1 (6 bases). V gave up 2 bases and J gave up 6 bases, with 15 bases separating them. There are 16 residues in the CDR3. Germline V gene sequence: CDR1 SGHRS, CDR2 YFSETQ. This CDR3 reads CASSFDPGTLNSPLHF. The CDR3 DNA reads as TGCGCCAGCAGCTTCGACCCCGGGACACTTAATTCACCCCTCCACTTT.

The chain combines TRBV28 with TRBJ1-2, with D possibly TRBD1 on 6 matching bases. CDR1 is MDHEN and CDR2 is SYDVKM in the germline V gene. Trimming cost V 6 bases and J 2 bases, with 13 bases left between them. CDR3 length equals 14 residues. For the CDR3, the DNA is TGTGCCAGCAGCCCCAGGGGCCCCAACTATGGCTACACCTTC. Translating gives CASSPRGPNYGYTF.

This clone was recorded only once. J is TRBJ2-4 and V is TRBV5-1; TRBD1 might be the D (5 bases). V was clipped by 0 bases and J by 5 bases, with 9 bases between them. From germline, CDR1 is SGHRS and CDR2 YFSETQ. The CDR3 length is 14 residues. CDR3 sequence reads: CASSLGVRENIQYF. The CDR3 nucleotides are TGCGCCAGCAGCTTGGGAGTCAGGGAAAACATTCAGTACTTC.

The chain employs TRBV5-5 and TRBJ1-4, with D possibly matching TRBD1 (6 bases). This CDR3 comprises 16 residues. Germline loops: CDR1 SGHKS, CDR2 YYEKEE (reference sequence). V gave up 3 bases and J gave up 2 bases, with 14 bases separating them. The DNA for the CDR3 is TGTGCCAGCAGCTCGGTCTCGGGGGCGACTAATGAAAAACTGTTTTTT. Translation gives CASSSVSGATNEKLFF.

This chain connects TRBV27 to TRBJ2-2; the D is unclear. The CDR3 covers 16 residues. CDR1 and CDR2 (germline): MNHEY, SMNVEV (reference sequence). Trimming took off 4 bases at V and 5 bases at J, with 17 bases between the two ends. The CDR3: CASSSRRAEDTGELFF. DNA of the CDR3: TGTGCCAGCAGTTCGCGCCGGGCCGAGGATACCGGGGAGCTGTTTTTT.

The chain employs TRBV18 and TRBJ2-4, with 8 positions matching TRBD1. Germline values: CDR1 KGHSH, CDR2 LQKENI. The CDR3 runs 16 residues. V shed 1 base and J 3 bases; nucleotides not matched to a gene: 5. CDR3 bases: TGTGCCAGCTCACCACGGACAGGGATCGGCAAAAACATTCAGTACTTC. Amino acids: CASSPRTGIGKNIQYF. The full variable domain, with the rest looked up from reference TRBV18 and TRBJ2-4, is NAGVMQNPRHLVRRRGQEARLRCSPMKGHSHVYWYRQLPEEGLKFMVYLQKENIIDESGMPKERFSAEFPKEGPSILRIQQVVRGDSAAYFCASSPRTGIGKNIQYFGAGTRLSVL.

The rearrangement uses TRBV19 and TRBJ1-1, with D possibly TRBD1 on 6 matching bases. The germline CDR1 and CDR2 sequences are LNHDA and SQIVND (reference sequence). This CDR3 contains 16 residues. Trimming pared 1 base from V and 4 bases from J, leaving 16 bases between. Written as DNA, the CDR3 is TGTGCCAGTAGTATAGGATCTCGGTTAGGGGGCACTGAAGCTTTCTTT. This sequence encodes CASSIGSRLGGTEAFF.

The chain combines TRBV7-9 with TRBJ2-5, with 9 bases fitting TRBD2. The trim removed 7 bases at V and 5 bases at J, leaving 8 bases unmatched. CDR1 is SEHNR, CDR2 FQNEAQ, per germline (reference sequence). The CDR3 is 14 amino acids. CDR3 in DNA: TGTGCCAGCACCCCGGGACTAGCCTGGGAGACCCAGTACTTC. Translating gives CASTPGLAWETQYF.